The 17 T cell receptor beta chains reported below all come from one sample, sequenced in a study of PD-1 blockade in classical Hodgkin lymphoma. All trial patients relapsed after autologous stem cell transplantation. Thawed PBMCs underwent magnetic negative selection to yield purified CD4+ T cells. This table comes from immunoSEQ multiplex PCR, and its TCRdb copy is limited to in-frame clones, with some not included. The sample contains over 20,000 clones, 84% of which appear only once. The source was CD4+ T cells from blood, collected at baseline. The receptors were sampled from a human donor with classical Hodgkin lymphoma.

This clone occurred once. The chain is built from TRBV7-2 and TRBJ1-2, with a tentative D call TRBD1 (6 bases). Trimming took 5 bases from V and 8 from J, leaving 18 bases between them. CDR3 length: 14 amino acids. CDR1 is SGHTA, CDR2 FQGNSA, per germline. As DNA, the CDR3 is TGTGCCAGCAGCCCCTGGGCGGGGGCAGGGGGCTACACCTTC. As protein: CASSPWAGAGGYTF.

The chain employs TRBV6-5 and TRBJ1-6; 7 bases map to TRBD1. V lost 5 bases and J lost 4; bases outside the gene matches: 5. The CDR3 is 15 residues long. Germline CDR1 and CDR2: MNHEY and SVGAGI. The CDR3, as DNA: TGTGCCAGCAGTAGAACAGGGGCATATAATTCACCCCTCCACTTT. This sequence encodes CASSRTGAYNSPLHF.

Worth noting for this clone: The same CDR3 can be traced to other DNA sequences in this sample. CDR3 protein: CASSPTSTETQYF. The CDR3 DNA is TGCGCCAGCAGCCCTACTAGTACGGAGACCCAGTACTTC. The chain links TRBV5-1 to TRBJ2-5; a weak D match, TRBD2 (5 bases). V lost 4 bases and J 5 bases, leaving 12 bases between the germline ends. The length of the CDR3 is 13 residues. Germline loops: CDR1 SGHRS, CDR2 YFSETQ.

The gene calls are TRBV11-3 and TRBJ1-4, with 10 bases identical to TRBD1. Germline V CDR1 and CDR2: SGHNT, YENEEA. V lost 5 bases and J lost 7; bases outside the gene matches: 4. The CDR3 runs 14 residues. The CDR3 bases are TGTGCCAGCAGCAAAGACAGGGGGCGTGAAAAACTGTTTTTT. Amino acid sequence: CASSKDRGREKLFF. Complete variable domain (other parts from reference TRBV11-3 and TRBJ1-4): EAGVVQSPRYKIIEKKQPVAFWCNPISGHNTLYWYLQNLGQGPELLIRYENEEAVDDSQLPKDRFSAERLKGVDSTLKIQPAELGDSAVYLCASSKDRGREKLFFGSGTQLSVL.

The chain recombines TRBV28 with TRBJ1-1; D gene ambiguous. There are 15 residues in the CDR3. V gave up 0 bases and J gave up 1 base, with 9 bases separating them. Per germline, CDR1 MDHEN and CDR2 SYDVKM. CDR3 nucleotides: TGTGCCAGCAGTTTATGGGGAGCAGGGAACACTGAAGCTTTCTTT. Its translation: CASSLWGAGNTEAFF. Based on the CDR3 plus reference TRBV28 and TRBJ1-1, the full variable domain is DVKVTQSSRYLVKRTGEKVFLECVQDMDHENMFWYRQDPGLGLRLIYFSYDVKMKEKGDIPEGYSVSREKKERFSLILESASTNQTSMYLCASSLWGAGNTEAFFGQGTRLTVV.

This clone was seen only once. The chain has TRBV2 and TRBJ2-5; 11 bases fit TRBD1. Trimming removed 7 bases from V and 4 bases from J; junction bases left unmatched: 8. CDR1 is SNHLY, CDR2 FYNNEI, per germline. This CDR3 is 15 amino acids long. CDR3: CASKSPGQGGETQYF. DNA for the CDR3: TGTGCCAGCAAATCCCCGGGACAGGGGGGAGAGACCCAGTACTTC.

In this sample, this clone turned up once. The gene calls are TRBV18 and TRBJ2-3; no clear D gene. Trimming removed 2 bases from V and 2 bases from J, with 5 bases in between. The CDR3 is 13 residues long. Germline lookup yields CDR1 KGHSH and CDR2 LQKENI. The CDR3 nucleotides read TGTGCCAGCTCACCAAGTACCACAGATACGCAGTATTTT. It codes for CASSPSTTDTQYF.

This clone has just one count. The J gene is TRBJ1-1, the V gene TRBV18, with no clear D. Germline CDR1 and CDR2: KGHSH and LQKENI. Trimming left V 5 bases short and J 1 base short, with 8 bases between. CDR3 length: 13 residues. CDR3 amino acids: CASSTSENTEAFF. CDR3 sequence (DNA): TGTGCCAGCTCAACGAGCGAGAACACTGAAGCTTTCTTT.

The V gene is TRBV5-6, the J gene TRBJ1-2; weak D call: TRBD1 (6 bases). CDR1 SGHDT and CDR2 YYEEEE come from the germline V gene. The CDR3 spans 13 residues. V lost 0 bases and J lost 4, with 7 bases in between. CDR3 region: CASSLDRVYGYTF. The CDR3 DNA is TGTGCCAGCAGCTTGGACAGGGTCTATGGCTACACCTTC. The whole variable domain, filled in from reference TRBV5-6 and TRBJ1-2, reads DAGVTQSPTHLIKTRGQQVTLRCSPKSGHDTVSWYQQALGQGPQFIFQYYEEEERQRGNFPDRFSGHQFPNYSSELNVNALLLGDSALYLCASSLDRVYGYTFGSGTRLTVV.

CDR3 DNA sequence: TGCGCCAGCAGCTTCGGGACTAGCGGGGGGAGGGCGGAGACCCAGTACTTC. Its translation: CASSFGTSGGRAETQYF. The V and J genes are TRBV5-1 and TRBJ2-5, with 15 bases matching TRBD2. This CDR3 is built from 17 residues. After removal of 2 bases from V and 5 bases from J, the junction contained 7 bases not matched to a gene. Per the germline V gene, CDR1 is SGHRS and CDR2 is YFSETQ.

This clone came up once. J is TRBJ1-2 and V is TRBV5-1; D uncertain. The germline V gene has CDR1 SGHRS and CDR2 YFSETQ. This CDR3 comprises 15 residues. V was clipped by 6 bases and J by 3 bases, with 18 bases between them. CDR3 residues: CASKDDQTEHYGYTF. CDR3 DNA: TGCGCCAGCAAAGACGATCAGACGGAGCACTATGGCTACACCTTC.

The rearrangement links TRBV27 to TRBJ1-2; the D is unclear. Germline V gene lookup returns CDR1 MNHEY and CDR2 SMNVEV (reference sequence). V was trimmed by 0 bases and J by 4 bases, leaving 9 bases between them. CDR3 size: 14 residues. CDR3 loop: CASSLSRQSYGYTF. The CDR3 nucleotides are TGTGCCAGCAGTTTATCCCGGCAGTCCTATGGCTACACCTTC.

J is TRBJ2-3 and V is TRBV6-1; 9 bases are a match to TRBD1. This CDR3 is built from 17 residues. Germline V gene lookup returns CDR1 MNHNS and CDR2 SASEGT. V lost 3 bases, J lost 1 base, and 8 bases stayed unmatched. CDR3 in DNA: TGTGCCAGCAGTGAGCAACAGGGGGCATTTCGCACAGATACGCAGTATTTT. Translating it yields CASSEQQGAFRTDTQYF.

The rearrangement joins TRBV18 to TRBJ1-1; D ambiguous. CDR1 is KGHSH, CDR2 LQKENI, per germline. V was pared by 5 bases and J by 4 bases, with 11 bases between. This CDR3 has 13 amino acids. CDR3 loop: CASSGNSITEAFF. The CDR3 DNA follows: TGTGCCAGCTCAGGGAACTCGATCACTGAAGCTTTCTTT.

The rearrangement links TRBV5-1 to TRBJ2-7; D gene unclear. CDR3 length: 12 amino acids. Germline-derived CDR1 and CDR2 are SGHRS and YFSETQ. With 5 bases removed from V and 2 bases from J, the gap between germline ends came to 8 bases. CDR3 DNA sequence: TGCGCCAGCAGAAACCGAACCTACGAGCAGTACTTC. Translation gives CASRNRTYEQYF.

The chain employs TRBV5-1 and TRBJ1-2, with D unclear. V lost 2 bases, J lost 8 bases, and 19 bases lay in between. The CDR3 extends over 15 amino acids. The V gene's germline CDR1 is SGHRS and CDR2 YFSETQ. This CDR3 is CASSLGNEGYHGYTF. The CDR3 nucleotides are TGCGCCAGCAGCTTAGGGAATGAAGGGTATCACGGCTACACCTTC.

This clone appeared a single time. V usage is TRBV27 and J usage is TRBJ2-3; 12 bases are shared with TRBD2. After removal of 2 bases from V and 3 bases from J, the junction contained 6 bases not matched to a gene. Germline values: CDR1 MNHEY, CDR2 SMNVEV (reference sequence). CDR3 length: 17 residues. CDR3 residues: CASSLLPSGGVTDTQYF. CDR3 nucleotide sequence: TGTGCCAGCAGTTTACTGCCTAGCGGGGGGGTTACAGATACGCAGTATTTT.